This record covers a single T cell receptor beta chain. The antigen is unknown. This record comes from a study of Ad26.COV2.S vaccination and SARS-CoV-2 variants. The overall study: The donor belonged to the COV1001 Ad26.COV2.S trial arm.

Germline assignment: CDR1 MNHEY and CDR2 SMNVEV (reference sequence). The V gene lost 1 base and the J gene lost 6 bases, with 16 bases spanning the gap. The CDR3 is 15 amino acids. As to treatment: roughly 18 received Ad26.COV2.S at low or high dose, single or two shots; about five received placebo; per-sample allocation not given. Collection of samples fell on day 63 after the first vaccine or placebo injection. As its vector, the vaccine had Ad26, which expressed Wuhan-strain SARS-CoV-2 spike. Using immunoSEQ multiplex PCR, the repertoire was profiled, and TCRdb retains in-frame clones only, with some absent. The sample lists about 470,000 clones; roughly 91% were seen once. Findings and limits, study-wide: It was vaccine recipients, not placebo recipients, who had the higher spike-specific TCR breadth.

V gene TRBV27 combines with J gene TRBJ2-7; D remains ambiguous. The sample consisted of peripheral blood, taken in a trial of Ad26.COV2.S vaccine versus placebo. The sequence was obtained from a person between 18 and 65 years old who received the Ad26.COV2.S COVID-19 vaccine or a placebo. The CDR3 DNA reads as TGTGCCAGCAGTTTATACACCGGACCGATTTCCGAGCAGTACTTC. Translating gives CASSLYTGPISEQYF.